Shown below are 21 T cell receptor beta chains from a single sample sequenced in a study of sequential checkpoint blockade in melanoma. Treatment given: randomized to nivolumab then ipilimumab (arm A) or the reverse (arm B). Libraries were prepared by immunoSEQ multiplex PCR; TCRdb keeps only in-frame clonotypes and omits some of them. The sample carries tens of thousands of clones, roughly nine tenths recorded once. Sequenced here: CD8+ T cells sorted from blood (inferred from file names), sampled from a patient given nivolumab and ipilimumab in sequence. The receptors derive from a human donor with melanoma.

The J gene is TRBJ2-7, the V gene TRBV2; TRBD2 agrees at 8 bases. Germline V gene lookup returns CDR1 SNHLY and CDR2 FYNNEI. The CDR3 has 16 residues. The trim removed 2 bases at V and 3 bases at J, leaving 9 bases unmatched. CDR3 coding DNA: TGTGCCAGCAGTGAAACGGGGGGGGCCCTGCACTACGAGCAGTACTTC. It translates to CASSETGGALHYEQYF. The entire variable domain, with the rest obtained from reference TRBV2 and TRBJ2-7, is as follows: EPEVTQTPSHQVTQMGQEVILRCVPISNHLYFYWYRQILGQKVEFLVSFYNNEISEKSEIFDDQFSVERPDGSNFTLKIRSTKLEDSAMYFCASSETGGALHYEQYFGPGTRLTVT.

V gene TRBV6-1 combines with J gene TRBJ2-2; D unclear. In germline, CDR1 is MNHNS, CDR2 SASEGT. Trimming shortened V by 11 bases and J by 4 bases, and 8 bases separated the two germline ends. CDR3 length: 11 amino acids. This CDR3 is CAHSPTGELFF. CDR3 DNA sequence: TGTGCCCACTCTCCCACCGGGGAGCTGTTTTTT.

The chain has TRBV7-9 and TRBJ1-1; D gene uncertain. Trimming left V 2 bases short and J 7 bases short, with 14 bases between. This CDR3 has 14 amino acids. Germline CDR1 SEHNR, CDR2 FQNEAQ (reference sequence). CDR3 sequence reads: CASSLTTQASEAFF. CDR3 nucleotide sequence: TGTGCCAGCAGCTTAACGACGCAGGCGAGTGAAGCTTTCTTT.

The chain couples TRBV19 to TRBJ2-7, with 8 bases identical to TRBD1. This CDR3 has 14 residues. Unmatched junction bases numbered 2, after V lost 3 bases and J lost 1 base. The germline gives CDR1 LNHDA, CDR2 SQIVND (reference sequence). The CDR3 reads CASSMTGASYEQYV. CDR3 sequence (DNA): TGTGCCAGTAGTATGACAGGGGCGTCCTACGAGCAGTACGTC.

J is TRBJ2-7 and V is TRBV27; D remains ambiguous. Trimming left V 7 bases short and J 0 bases short, with 19 bases between. Germline V CDR1 and CDR2: MNHEY, SMNVEV (reference sequence). The length of the CDR3 is 16 residues. CDR3 loop: CASTLLQTRVSYEQYF. The CDR3 DNA follows: TGTGCCAGCACCTTACTTCAAACCCGGGTCTCCTACGAGCAGTACTTC.

The chain combines TRBV4-1 with TRBJ2-1; D gene uncertain. The V end was cut by 3 bases, the J end by 0 bases, with 6 bases between. Germline-derived CDR1 and CDR2 are MGHRA and YSYEKL. CDR3 size: 14 residues. CDR3 nucleotide sequence: TGCGCCAGCAGCCAGGCTCGCTCCTACAATGAGCAGTTCTTC. It codes for CASSQARSYNEQFF.

The chain uses TRBV6-4 and TRBJ2-3; TRBD2 agrees at 15 bases. CDR3 length: 22 amino acids. Germline V gene data show CDR1 as MRHNA and CDR2 as SNTAGT. Trimming at V came to 1 base and at J to 0 bases, leaving 14 bases not matched to a gene. The CDR3 DNA reads TGTGCCAGCAGTGACTGGGGGCATGAGGGACTAGCGGGGGGATCTAGCACAGATACGCAGTATTTT. Translated, it gives CASSDWGHEGLAGGSSTDTQYF.

This clone was recorded only once. The chain has TRBV30 and TRBJ2-1, with 12 bases aligning to TRBD2. The CDR3 runs to 14 residues. CDR1 is GTSNPN, CDR2 SVGIG, per germline (reference sequence). The J segment lost 6 bases and the V segment lost 4 bases, leaving 4 bases of the junction unmatched. CDR3 sequence: CAWTLTSGSNEQFF. The CDR3 DNA reads TGTGCCTGGACCTTGACTAGCGGGAGCAATGAGCAGTTCTTC.

The genes are TRBV4-1 and TRBJ1-2; D unclear. Per germline, CDR1 MGHRA and CDR2 YSYEKL. The V end lost 5 bases, the J end lost 4 bases, and 14 bases lay between the germline ends. The CDR3 spans 14 residues. The CDR3 DNA sequence: TGCGCCAGCAGCTACTCCTCATACGTCTATGGCTACACCTTC. Its protein product is CASSYSSYVYGYTF.

This CDR3 reads CASSVGGGTETQYF. The CDR3 DNA reads TGTGCCAGCAGCGTAGGGGGGGGGACGGAGACCCAGTACTTC. The chain couples TRBV9 to TRBJ2-5; the match to TRBD2 covers 7 bases. Trimming took 0 bases from V and 5 from J; bases not matched to a gene: 4. The CDR3 contains 14 residues. Germline V CDR1 and CDR2: SGDLS, YYNGEE.

The rearrangement uses TRBV5-6 and TRBJ2-7; 11 bases match TRBD2. Germline V CDR1 and CDR2: SGHDT, YYEEEE. This CDR3 contains 15 residues. The junction had 4 bases not matched to a gene; V was cut back by 1 base and J by 4 bases. Here the CDR3 DNA reads TGTGCCAGCAGCTTGCGACTAGCGGGATTTTACGAGCAGTACTTC. As protein: CASSLRLAGFYEQYF.

This rearrangement joins TRBV7-9 to TRBJ2-5; 9 bases are a match to TRBD1. The V and J ends lost 4 bases and 2 bases, in that order; junction bases with no gene match: 8. This CDR3 spans 16 amino acids. The germline gives CDR1 SEHNR, CDR2 FQNEAQ (reference sequence). This CDR3 reads CASSSQTGGRQETQYF. CDR3 DNA sequence: TGTGCCAGCAGCTCACAGACAGGGGGAAGGCAAGAGACCCAGTACTTC.

This clone was recorded once. A read error is likely, as this CDR3 ends without the conserved phenylalanine or tryptophan. The J gene is TRBJ1-2, the V gene TRBV5-1, with D perhaps TRBD1 (6 bases). Trimming took off 3 bases at V and 6 bases at J, with 18 bases between the two ends. CDR1 is SGHRS and CDR2 is YFSETQ in the germline V gene. The CDR3 runs 15 residues. CDR3 sequence: CASSWGSQQGHGYTL. DNA of the CDR3: TGCGCCAGCAGCTGGGGGTCCCAACAGGGTCATGGCTACACCCTC.

This clone was found a few times. In nucleotides, the CDR3 is TGTGCCAGCAGTGAAGTAGGGGGCGGGATCGATGGCTACACCTTC. Its translation is CASSEVGGGIDGYTF. The chain is built from TRBV6-1 and TRBJ1-2, with TRBD1 matching over 7 bases. The CDR3 totals 15 residues. Germline V lookup: CDR1 MNHNS, CDR2 SASEGT. Trimming cost V 1 base and J 6 bases; bases outside gene matches: 8.

Concerning this clone: This CDR3 fails to terminate in the conserved phenylalanine or tryptophan, so it likely reflects a read error. This chain links TRBV9 with TRBJ2-7; no clear D gene. The CDR3 is made up of 14 amino acids. CDR1 is SGDLS and CDR2 is YYNGEE in the germline V gene. The V end was cut by 3 bases, the J end by 1 base, with 11 bases between. The CDR3 nucleotides read TGTGCCAGCAGCGAGATGGCAGGTTCCTACGAGCAGTACCTC. Residues: CASSEMAGSYEQYL.

This clone was seen just once. The V call is TRBV7-9, the J call TRBJ2-7; 7 positions agree with TRBD1. Losses at the gene ends were 6 bases for V and 0 bases for J; bases not matched to a gene: 8. This CDR3 spans 15 amino acids. Germline V gene data show CDR1 as SEHNR and CDR2 as FQNEAQ (reference sequence). The CDR3 reads CASRPPTGSSYEQYF. CDR3 DNA sequence: TGTGCCAGCAGACCTCCGACAGGGAGCTCCTACGAGCAGTACTTC.

The chain combines TRBV2 with TRBJ1-5; D ambiguous. From germline, CDR1 is SNHLY and CDR2 FYNNEI. V was pared by 11 bases and J by 0 bases, with 11 bases between. The CDR3 has 13 residues. DNA of the CDR3: TGTGCCTGCTCAGATTATAGCAATCAGCCCCAGCATTTT. Protein: CACSDYSNQPQHF.

The J gene is TRBJ1-1, the V gene TRBV5-1, with D perhaps TRBD1 (5 bases). Germline CDR1 SGHRS, CDR2 YFSETQ. This CDR3 has 13 residues. Trimming left V 0 bases short and J 7 bases short, with 10 bases between. The CDR3 nucleotides read TGCGCCAGCAGCTTGGATGGGCAGGGTGAAGCTTTCTTT. Residues: CASSLDGQGEAFF.

The chain recombines TRBV7-9 with TRBJ1-3; D may be TRBD1 (6 bases). This CDR3 comprises 17 residues. Per the germline V gene, CDR1 is SEHNR and CDR2 is FQNEAQ (reference sequence). Trimming left V 4 bases short and J 0 bases short, with 16 bases between. CDR3 residues: CASSSQRGLVSGNTIYF. CDR3 nucleotide sequence: TGTGCCAGCAGCTCCCAGCGGGGGCTTGTCTCTGGAAACACCATATATTTT.

The chain uses TRBV29-1 and TRBJ2-1; 7 positions match TRBD2. The CDR3 runs to 13 residues. Germline CDR1 is SQVTM and CDR2 is ANQGSEA. The J segment lost 4 bases and the V segment lost 6 bases, leaving 6 bases of the junction unmatched. The CDR3 bases are TGCAGCGTCCTGACTAGCCGTTACAATGAGCAGTTCTTC. It translates to CSVLTSRYNEQFF.

This clone has a handful of counts. This chain connects TRBV28 to TRBJ1-3; no reliable D call. The V end was cut by 4 bases, the J end by 2 bases, with 12 bases between. CDR3 length equals 15 residues. Germline V gene data show CDR1 as MDHEN and CDR2 as SYDVKM. The CDR3 DNA sequence: TGTGCCAGCAGTTCCCTCGACATAGCTGGAAACACCATATATTTT. This encodes CASSSLDIAGNTIYF.